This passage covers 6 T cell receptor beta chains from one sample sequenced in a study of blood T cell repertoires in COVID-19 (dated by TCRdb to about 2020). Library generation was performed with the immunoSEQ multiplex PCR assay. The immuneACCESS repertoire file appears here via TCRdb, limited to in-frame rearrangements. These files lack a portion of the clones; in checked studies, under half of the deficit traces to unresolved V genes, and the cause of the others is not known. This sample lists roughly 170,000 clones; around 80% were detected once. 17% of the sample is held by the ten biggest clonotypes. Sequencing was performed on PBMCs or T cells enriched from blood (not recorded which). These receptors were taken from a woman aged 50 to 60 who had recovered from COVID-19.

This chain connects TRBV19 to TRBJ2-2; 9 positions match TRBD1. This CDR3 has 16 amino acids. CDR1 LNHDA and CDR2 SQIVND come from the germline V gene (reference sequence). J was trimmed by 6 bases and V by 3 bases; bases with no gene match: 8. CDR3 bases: TGTGCCAGTAGTATGGTAGGGACAGGGATCCCCGGGGAGCTGTTTTTT. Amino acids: CASSMVGTGIPGELFF.

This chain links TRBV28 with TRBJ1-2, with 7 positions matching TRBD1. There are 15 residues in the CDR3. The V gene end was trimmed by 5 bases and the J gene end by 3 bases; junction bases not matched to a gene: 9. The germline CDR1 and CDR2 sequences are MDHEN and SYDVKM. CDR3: CASSRFDREDYGYTF. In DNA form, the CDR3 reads TGTGCCAGCAGTCGGTTTGACAGGGAGGACTATGGCTACACCTTC.

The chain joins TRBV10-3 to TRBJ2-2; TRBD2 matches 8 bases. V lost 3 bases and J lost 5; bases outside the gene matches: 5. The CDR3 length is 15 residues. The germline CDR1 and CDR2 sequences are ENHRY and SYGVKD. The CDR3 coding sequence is TGTGCCATCAGTGATAGCGGGATAAGTACCGGGGAGCTGTTTTTT. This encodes CAISDSGISTGELFF.

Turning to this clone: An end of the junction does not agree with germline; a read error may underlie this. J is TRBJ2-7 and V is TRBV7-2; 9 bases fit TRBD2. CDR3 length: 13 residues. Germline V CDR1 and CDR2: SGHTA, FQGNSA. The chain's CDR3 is CASSVAGVGEQYF. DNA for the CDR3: TGTGCCAGCAGCGTAGCGGGAGTGGGCGAGCAGTACTTC.

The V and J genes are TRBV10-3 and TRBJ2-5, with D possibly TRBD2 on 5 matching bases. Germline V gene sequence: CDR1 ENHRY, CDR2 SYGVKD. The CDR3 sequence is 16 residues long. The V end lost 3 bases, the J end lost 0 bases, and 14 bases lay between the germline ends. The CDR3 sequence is CAISEQRSSYQETQYF. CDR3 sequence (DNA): TGTGCCATCAGTGAACAGCGGTCCTCGTACCAAGAGACCCAGTACTTC.

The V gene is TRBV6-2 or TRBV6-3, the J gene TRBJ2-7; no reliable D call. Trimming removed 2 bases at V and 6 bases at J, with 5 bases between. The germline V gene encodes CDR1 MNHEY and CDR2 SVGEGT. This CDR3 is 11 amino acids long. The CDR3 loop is CASSYLGEQYF. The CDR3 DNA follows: TGTGCCAGCAGTTACCTAGGCGAGCAGTACTTC.